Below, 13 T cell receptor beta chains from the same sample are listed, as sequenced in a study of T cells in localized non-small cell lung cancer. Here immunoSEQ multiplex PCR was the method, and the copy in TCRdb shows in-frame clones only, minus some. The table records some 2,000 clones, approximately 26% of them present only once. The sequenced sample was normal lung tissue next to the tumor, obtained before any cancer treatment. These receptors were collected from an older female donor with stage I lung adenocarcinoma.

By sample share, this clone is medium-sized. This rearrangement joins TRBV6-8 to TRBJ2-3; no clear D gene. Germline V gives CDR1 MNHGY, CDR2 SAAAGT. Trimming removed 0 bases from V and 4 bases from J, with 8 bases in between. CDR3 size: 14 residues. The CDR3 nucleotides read TGTGCCAGCAGTTACTCGAAATATGCAGATACGCAGTATTTT. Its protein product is CASSYSKYADTQYF.

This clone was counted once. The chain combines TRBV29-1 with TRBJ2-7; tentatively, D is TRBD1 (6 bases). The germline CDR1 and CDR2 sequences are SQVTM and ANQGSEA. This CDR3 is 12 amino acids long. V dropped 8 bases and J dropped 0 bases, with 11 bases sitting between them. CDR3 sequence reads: CSCQGSSYEQYF. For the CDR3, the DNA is TGCAGCTGCCAGGGGAGCTCCTACGAGCAGTACTTC.

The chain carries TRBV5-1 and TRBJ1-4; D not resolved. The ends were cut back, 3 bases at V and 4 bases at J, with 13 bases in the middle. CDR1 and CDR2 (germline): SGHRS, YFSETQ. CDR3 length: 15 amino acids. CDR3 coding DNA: TGCGCCAGCAGCTCGGGTTATTCGGGTAATGAAAAACTGTTTTTT. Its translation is CASSSGYSGNEKLFF.

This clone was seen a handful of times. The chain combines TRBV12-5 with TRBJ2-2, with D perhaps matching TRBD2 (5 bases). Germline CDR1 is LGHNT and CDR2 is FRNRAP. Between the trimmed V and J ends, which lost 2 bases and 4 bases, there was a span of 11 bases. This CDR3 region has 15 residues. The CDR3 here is CASGLRSGLTGELFF. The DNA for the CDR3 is TGTGCTAGTGGTTTGAGAAGCGGCCTCACCGGGGAGCTGTTTTTT.

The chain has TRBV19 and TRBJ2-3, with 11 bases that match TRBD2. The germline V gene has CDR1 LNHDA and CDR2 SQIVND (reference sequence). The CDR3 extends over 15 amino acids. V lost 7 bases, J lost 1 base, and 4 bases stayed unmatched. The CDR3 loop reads CASTLAGGRTDTQYF. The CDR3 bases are TGTGCCAGTACCCTAGCGGGGGGCCGCACAGATACGCAGTATTTT.

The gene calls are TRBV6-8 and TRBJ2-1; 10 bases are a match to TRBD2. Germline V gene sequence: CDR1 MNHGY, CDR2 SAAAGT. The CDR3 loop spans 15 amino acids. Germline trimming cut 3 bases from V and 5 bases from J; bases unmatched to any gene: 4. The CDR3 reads CASSYTSGVDNEQFF. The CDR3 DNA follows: TGTGCCAGCAGTTATACTAGCGGGGTGGACAATGAGCAGTTCTTC.

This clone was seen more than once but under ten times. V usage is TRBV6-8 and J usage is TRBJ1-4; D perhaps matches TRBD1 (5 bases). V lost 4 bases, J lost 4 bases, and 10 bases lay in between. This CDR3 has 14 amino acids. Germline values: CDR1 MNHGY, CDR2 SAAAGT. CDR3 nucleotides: TGTGCCAGCAGTTCACCGGGACTTAATGAAAAACTGTTTTTT. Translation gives CASSSPGLNEKLFF.

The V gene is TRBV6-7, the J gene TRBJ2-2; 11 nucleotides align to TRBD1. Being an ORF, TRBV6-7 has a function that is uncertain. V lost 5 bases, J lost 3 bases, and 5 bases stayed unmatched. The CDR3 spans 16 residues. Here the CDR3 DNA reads TGTGCCAGCAGTCCGGGACAGGGGGTTTACACCGGGGAGCTGTTTTTT. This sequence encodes CASSPGQGVYTGELFF.

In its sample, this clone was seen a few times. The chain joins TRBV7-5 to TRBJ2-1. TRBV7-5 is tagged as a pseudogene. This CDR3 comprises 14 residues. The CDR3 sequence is CASSPSGTPNEQFF. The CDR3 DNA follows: TGTGCCAGCAGCCCCTCCGGGACGCCTAATGAGCAGTTCTTC.

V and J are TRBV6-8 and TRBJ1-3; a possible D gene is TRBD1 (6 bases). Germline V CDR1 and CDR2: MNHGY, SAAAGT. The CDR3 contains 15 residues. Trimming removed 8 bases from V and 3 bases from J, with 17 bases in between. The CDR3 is CASAPIGGGGNTIYF. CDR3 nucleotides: TGTGCCAGCGCCCCTATCGGAGGGGGTGGAAACACCATATATTTT.

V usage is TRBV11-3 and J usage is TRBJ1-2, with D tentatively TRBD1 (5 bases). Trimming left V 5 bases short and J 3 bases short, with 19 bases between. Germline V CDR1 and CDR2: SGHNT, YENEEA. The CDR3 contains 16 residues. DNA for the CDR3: TGTGCCAGCAGCAGTGAGGGTCGCGGGGGGTACTATGGCTACACCTTC. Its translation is CASSSEGRGGYYGYTF.

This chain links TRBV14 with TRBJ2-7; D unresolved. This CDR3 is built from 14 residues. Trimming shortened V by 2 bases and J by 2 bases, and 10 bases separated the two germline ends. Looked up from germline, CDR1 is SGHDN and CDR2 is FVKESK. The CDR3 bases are TGTGCCAGCAGCCAACAGGCCAGCGCCTACGAGCAGTACTTC. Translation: CASSQQASAYEQYF.

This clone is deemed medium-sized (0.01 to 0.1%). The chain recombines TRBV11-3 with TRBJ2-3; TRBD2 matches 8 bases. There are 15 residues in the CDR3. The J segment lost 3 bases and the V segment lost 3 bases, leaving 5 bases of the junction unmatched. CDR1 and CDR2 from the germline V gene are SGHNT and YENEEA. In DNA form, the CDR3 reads TGTGCCAGCAGCTTTCGACTAGCGCAAACAGATACGCAGTATTTT. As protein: CASSFRLAQTDTQYF.